A single sample is the source of the 18 T cell receptor beta chains below, sequenced in a study of T cell changes during pregnancy in multiple sclerosis (dated by TCRdb to about 2019). To prepare the library, the immunoSEQ multiplex PCR assay was applied. As stored in TCRdb, this immuneACCESS dataset retains in-frame rearrangements with V and J assigned. A fraction of the clones does not appear; measured against another copy, unresolved V genes explain less than half of the discrepancy, and the remainder lacks a known reason. In this sample the table shows about 31,000 clones, around nine tenths of which occur a single time. Almost 6.5% of the sample goes to the ten largest clones. The sample consisted of CD8+ T cells from peripheral blood mononuclear cells, taken in the second trimester of pregnancy. The source of these receptors is a female donor with multiple sclerosis, enrolled in a pregnancy study.

V is TRBV5-1 and J is TRBJ2-5, with D maybe TRBD1 (6 bases). The CDR3 has 16 residues. Germline CDR1 is SGHRS and CDR2 is YFSETQ. Trimming pared 0 bases from V and 1 base from J, leaving 13 bases between. The DNA for the CDR3 is TGCGCCAGCAGCTTGGGGCCTCTGGGGGCCCAAGAGACCCAGTACTTC. Translation gives CASSLGPLGAQETQYF. The full variable domain, its missing parts supplied by reference TRBV5-1 and TRBJ2-5, is KAGVTQTPRYLIKTRGQQVTLSCSPISGHRSVSWYQQTPGQGLQFLFEYFSETQRNKGNFPGRFSGRQFSNSRSEMNVSTLELGDSALYLCASSLGPLGAQETQYFGPGTRLLVL.

V usage is TRBV27 and J usage is TRBJ1-2; TRBD1 agrees at 8 bases. From germline, CDR1 is MNHEY and CDR2 SMNVEV (reference sequence). This CDR3 region has 16 residues. The junction had 8 bases not matched to a gene; V was cut back by 3 bases and J by 2 bases. CDR3 DNA: TGTGCCAGCAGTTTCTCCGGACAGGGCGGGAACTATGGCTACACCTTC. Protein sequence: CASSFSGQGGNYGYTF.

V and J are TRBV19 and TRBJ1-1, with D maybe TRBD1 (5 bases). The length of the CDR3 is 13 residues. Germline loops: CDR1 LNHDA, CDR2 SQIVND (reference sequence). Deletions cut 7 bases from V and 5 bases from J, with 14 bases between. The CDR3 DNA sequence: TGTGCCAGTAATACAGGAAGGAATACTGAAGCTTTCTTT. It yields the protein CASNTGRNTEAFF.

The V gene is TRBV19, the J gene TRBJ2-7, with 10 nucleotides matching TRBD1. The length of the CDR3 is 15 residues. In germline, CDR1 is LNHDA, CDR2 SQIVND (reference sequence). V gave up 5 bases and J gave up 3 bases; unmatched junction bases: 7. CDR3 nucleotide sequence: TGTGCCAGTAGTTTCCCCGGGGACAGGGGCTACGAGCAGTACTTC. Translated, it gives CASSFPGDRGYEQYF. The whole variable domain, filled in from reference TRBV19 and TRBJ2-7, reads DGGITQSPKYLFRKEGQNVTLSCEQNLNHDAMYWYRQDPGQGLRLIYYSQIVNDFQKGDIAEGYSVSREKKESFPLTVTSAQKNPTAFYLCASSFPGDRGYEQYFGPGTRLTVT.

The table lists this clone with a count of one. The V and J genes are TRBV6-5 and TRBJ1-2; TRBD1 matches at 7 bases. The CDR3 loop spans 13 amino acids. V trimming: 2 bases; J trimming: 8 bases; junction bases outside the gene matches: 5. Germline values: CDR1 MNHEY, CDR2 SVGAGI. The DNA for the CDR3 is TGTGCCAGCAGTTACACAGGGGCAGAAGGCTACACCTTC. It specifies CASSYTGAEGYTF.

Only one count was recorded for this clone. This chain joins TRBV14 and TRBJ2-6; 8 positions agree with TRBD1. Per germline, CDR1 SGHDN and CDR2 FVKESK. The V segment lost 6 bases and the J segment 1 base; nucleotides outside the gene matches: 14. This CDR3 region has 19 residues. CDR3 sequence: CASSPSPDRDLSGANVLTF. The DNA of the CDR3 is TGTGCCAGCAGTCCTTCGCCGGACAGGGACCTTTCTGGGGCCAACGTCCTGACTTTC.

The chain carries TRBV9 and TRBJ2-7; 8 bases fit TRBD2. V was pared by 2 bases and J by 6 bases, with 7 bases of the junction left unmatched. CDR1 SGDLS and CDR2 YYNGEE come from the germline V gene. This CDR3 region has 14 residues. The CDR3 spells CASSVSGLDVEQYF. The CDR3, as DNA: TGTGCCAGCAGCGTCTCGGGACTAGACGTCGAGCAGTACTTC.

This chain uses TRBV4-1 with TRBJ2-2; 10 nucleotides align to TRBD2. CDR3 length: 18 residues. The V segment lost 0 bases and the J segment 1 base; nucleotides outside the gene matches: 5. CDR1 and CDR2 (germline): MGHRA, YSYEKL. In DNA, the CDR3 is TGCGCCAGCAGCCAAGATCCCGCTAGCGGGAGGAACACCGGGGAGCTGTTTTTT. Translation: CASSQDPASGRNTGELFF.

The chain recombines TRBV5-6 with TRBJ1-3; D unresolved. CDR3 length: 13 amino acids. The V end was cut by 0 bases, the J end by 6 bases, with 7 bases between. CDR1 SGHDT and CDR2 YYEEEE come from the germline V gene. CDR3 region: CASSLAVSNTIYF. The CDR3, as DNA: TGTGCCAGCAGCTTGGCCGTCTCAAACACCATATATTTT.

V usage is TRBV13 and J usage is TRBJ1-2; unclear D gene. V was cut by 3 bases and J by 5 bases, with 7 bases left in between. CDR3 length equals 12 residues. Germline V CDR1 and CDR2: PRHDT, FYEKMQ (reference sequence). For the CDR3, the DNA is TGTGCCAGCAGCTTGATCGGGTATGGCTACACCTTC. It is translated as CASSLIGYGYTF.

A single count supports this clone. CDR3 nucleotides: TGTGCCAGCAGCGTAGATCTAGGTTCCTACGAGCAGTACTTC. This sequence encodes CASSVDLGSYEQYF. V is TRBV9 and J is TRBJ2-7; D remains unclear. Germline V gene lookup returns CDR1 SGDLS and CDR2 YYNGEE. The CDR3 is 14 amino acids. V was clipped by 0 bases and J by 1 base, with 8 bases between them.

The J gene is TRBJ2-7, the V gene TRBV7-2; 7 nucleotides match TRBD1. Per the germline V gene, CDR1 is SGHTA and CDR2 is FQGNSA. The CDR3 runs 14 residues. Trimming at V came to 5 bases and at J to 6 bases, leaving 10 bases not matched to a gene. The CDR3 loop is CASSTTGFYIEQYF. In nucleotides, the CDR3 is TGTGCCAGCAGCACGACAGGGTTTTATATCGAGCAGTACTTC.

This rearrangement joins TRBV28 to TRBJ1-1, with 8 bases lining up with TRBD1. This CDR3 region has 15 residues. Germline V gives CDR1 MDHEN, CDR2 SYDVKM. J gave up 6 bases and V 1 base, and 7 bases lay outside the gene matches. This CDR3 reads CASSLSQGGAAEAFF. CDR3 bases: TGTGCCAGCAGTTTATCACAGGGGGGGGCGGCTGAAGCTTTCTTT.

The chain employs TRBV5-8 and TRBJ2-1, with TRBD2 matching 7 bases. Trimming at V came to 1 base and at J to 2 bases, leaving 3 bases not matched to a gene. The CDR3 is made up of 15 amino acids. Germline lookup yields CDR1 SGHTS and CDR2 YDEGEE. For the CDR3, the DNA is TGTGCCAGCAGCTTGCGGAGCGGGGCCTACAATGAGCAGTTCTTC. Its translation: CASSLRSGAYNEQFF.

This clone is a singleton in its sample. The chain couples TRBV4-1 to TRBJ2-1; 9 nucleotides match TRBD1. CDR1 is MGHRA and CDR2 is YSYEKL in the germline V gene. The CDR3 spans 15 residues. V shed 2 bases and J 8 bases; nucleotides not matched to a gene: 7. CDR3 in DNA: TGCGCCAGCAGCCAAACCGGGACAGGGCTGGATGAGCAGTTCTTC. Translated: CASSQTGTGLDEQFF.

The CDR3 loop is CASSWGLETYEQYF. In nucleotides, the CDR3 is TGTGCCAGCAGCTGGGGACTAGAGACCTACGAGCAGTACTTC. The chain carries TRBV7-9 and TRBJ2-7; 8 bases are a match to TRBD2. V lost 4 bases to trimming and J lost 2 bases; unmatched junction nucleotides: 4. Germline-derived CDR1 and CDR2 are SEHNR and FQNEAQ (reference sequence). This CDR3 spans 14 amino acids.

In DNA, the CDR3 is TGTGCCTGGACCCCCACGGGACTAGCGGGAGAAGAGCAGTTCTTC. Amino acids: CAWTPTGLAGEEQFF. The chain combines TRBV30 with TRBJ2-1, with TRBD2 matching over 14 bases. Germline values: CDR1 GTSNPN, CDR2 SVGIG (reference sequence). V dropped 4 bases and J dropped 10; count of bases not matched to a gene: 9. CDR3 length: 15 amino acids.

This sequence joins TRBV29-1 and TRBJ2-3; 9 nucleotides agree with TRBD2. Germline V gene sequence: CDR1 SQVTM, CDR2 ANQGSEA. This CDR3 is built from 16 residues. V shed 7 bases, J shed 1 base, and the junction held 12 bases outside the gene matches. The CDR3 nucleotides read TGCAGCGCCCTGTCCTTAGCGGGAGAGGGCACAGATACGCAGTATTTT. As protein: CSALSLAGEGTDTQYF.